This T cell receptor beta chain was identified during a study of T cell repertoires in cytomegalovirus infection. At the level of the study: Recently identified HLA-C-restricted and well-studied HLA-B-restricted CMV epitopes were used. An indication of both CMV infection and matching HLA type came from public TCR beta signatures.

From the reads, TCRdb called clonotypes with MiXCR, one entry per CDR3 protein. This table holds tens of thousands of distinct CDR3 sequences, less than 20% found once. V was pared by 6 bases and J by 8 bases, with 8 bases of the junction left unmatched. The germline CDR1 and CDR2 sequences are SQVTM and ANQGSEA. This CDR3 is built from 14 residues. Concerning this clonotype: No antigen is known for it.

The sequence was obtained from a human donor in good health (CMV status not recorded). Some clones in this sample may be carry-over from other donors' samples. The V and J genes are TRBV29-1 and TRBJ2-1, with 12 bases fitting TRBD2. This material consisted of CD8+ T cells from cultured PBMCs, taken from culture after CMV antigen stimulation. The CDR3 DNA follows: TGCAGCGTGACTAGCGGGGGTGGTTTAGATGAGCAGTTCTTC. Protein: CSVTSGGGLDEQFF.